Shown below are 30 T cell receptor beta chains from a single sample sequenced in a study of shared clonotypes between healthy human individuals. Sequencing was performed with immunoSEQ multiplex PCR; in TCRdb, only in-frame clones are kept and a portion is missing. The data hold fewer than 1.8 million clones, with roughly 98.5% observed a single time. Sequenced input: naive CD4+ T cells sorted from blood. As to subset: CD45RA+ positively selected. Source of these receptors: a man between 25 and 39 years old in good health.

V is TRBV7-2 and J is TRBJ1-2; TRBD1 matches at 10 bases. The CDR3 sequence is 14 residues long. Trimming at V came to 1 base and at J to 8 bases, leaving 4 bases not matched to a gene. Germline lookup yields CDR1 SGHTA and CDR2 FQGNSA. This CDR3 is CASSLEGQGRGYTF. CDR3 sequence (DNA): TGTGCCAGCAGCTTAGAGGGACAGGGGAGGGGCTACACCTTC.

This clone is a singleton in its sample. In the same sample, other DNA sequences code for this CDR3. CDR3 sequence reads: CASSLEAGRYEQYF. DNA for the CDR3: TGCGCCAGCAGCTTGGAAGCGGGGCGGTACGAGCAGTACTTC. The chain couples TRBV5-1 to TRBJ2-7, with 7 bases matching TRBD2. The CDR3 sequence is 14 residues long. V lost 0 bases and J lost 4; bases outside the gene matches: 4. CDR1 and CDR2 (germline): SGHRS, YFSETQ.

The gene calls are TRBV18 and TRBJ1-1; possible D gene TRBD1, 5 bases. This CDR3 is built from 13 residues. Germline V gives CDR1 KGHSH, CDR2 LQKENI. V was shortened by 2 bases and J by 9 bases, with 13 bases between the two germline ends. CDR3: CASSPDRREQAFF. The CDR3, as DNA: TGTGCCAGCTCACCAGACAGAAGAGAACAAGCTTTCTTT. The variable domain in full, completed from reference TRBV18 and TRBJ1-1, reads NAGVMQNPRHLVRRRGQEARLRCSPMKGHSHVYWYRQLPEEGLKFMVYLQKENIIDESGMPKERFSAEFPKEGPSILRIQQVVRGDSAAYFCASSPDRREQAFFGQGTRLTVV.

Details on this clone: The sample carries other DNA sequences with the same CDR3. This chain connects TRBV5-1 to TRBJ2-2; perhaps TRBD1 as D (6 bases). The CDR3 is 15 amino acids. Trimming took off 4 bases at V and 0 bases at J, with 10 bases between the two ends. CDR1 is SGHRS, CDR2 YFSETQ, per germline. This chain's CDR3 is CASSPRTANTGELFF. CDR3 DNA: TGCGCCAGCAGCCCGAGGACAGCGAACACCGGGGAGCTGTTTTTT.

This clone was seen only once. The V call is TRBV19, the J call TRBJ2-7; possibly TRBD1 for D (6 bases). V was pared by 5 bases and J by 2 bases, with 19 bases between. Germline values: CDR1 LNHDA, CDR2 SQIVND (reference sequence). The CDR3 sequence is 16 residues long. The DNA for the CDR3 is TGTGCCAGTAGTGATCTTCAGGGGACCCGGGCCTACGAGCAGTACTTC. Protein product: CASSDLQGTRAYEQYF.

The chain is built from TRBV28 and TRBJ1-4, with a possible D match to TRBD1 (5 bases). This CDR3 has 13 amino acids. Germline V CDR1 and CDR2: MDHEN, SYDVKM. Trimming left V 6 bases short and J 7 bases short, with 12 bases between. The CDR3 reads CASSLGGPEKLFF. CDR3 DNA: TGTGCCAGCAGCCTGGGGGGTCCTGAAAAACTGTTTTTT. Full variable domain (rest looked up from reference TRBV28 and TRBJ1-4): DVKVTQSSRYLVKRTGEKVFLECVQDMDHENMFWYRQDPGLGLRLIYFSYDVKMKEKGDIPEGYSVSREKKERFSLILESASTNQTSMYLCASSLGGPEKLFFGSGTQLSVL.

V and J are TRBV11-2 and TRBJ2-1; D is uncertain. Trimming cost V 1 base and J 4 bases, with 11 bases left between them. Germline V gene lookup returns CDR1 SGHAT and CDR2 FQNNGV. This CDR3 has 15 residues. This CDR3 is CASSLVPRVYNEQFF. DNA for the CDR3: TGTGCCAGCAGCTTAGTGCCTCGCGTATACAATGAGCAGTTCTTC.

The chain carries TRBV5-1 and TRBJ2-5; the match to TRBD2 covers 8 bases. Trimming at V came to 0 bases and at J to 9 bases, leaving 10 bases not matched to a gene. Germline CDR1 SGHRS, CDR2 YFSETQ. This CDR3 comprises 15 residues. The CDR3 loop is CASSLVVAGGAAQYF. For the CDR3, the DNA is TGCGCCAGCAGCTTGGTGGTGGCGGGAGGCGCAGCCCAGTACTTC. The variable domain in full, completed from reference TRBV5-1 and TRBJ2-5, reads KAGVTQTPRYLIKTRGQQVTLSCSPISGHRSVSWYQQTPGQGLQFLFEYFSETQRNKGNFPGRFSGRQFSNSRSEMNVSTLELGDSALYLCASSLVVAGGAAQYFGPGTRLLVL.

The chain links TRBV7-9 to TRBJ2-7, with D possibly TRBD1 on 6 matching bases. The length of the CDR3 is 16 residues. Trimming took 4 bases from V and 0 from J, leaving 16 bases between them. CDR1 and CDR2 (germline): SEHNR, FQNEAQ (reference sequence). CDR3 coding DNA: TGTGCCAGCAGCTCCAGCCCGGGACAACTCTCCTACGAGCAGTACTTC. As protein: CASSSSPGQLSYEQYF.

The chain couples TRBV6-6 to TRBJ1-3; no definite D call. Deletions cut 5 bases from V and 2 bases from J, with 16 bases between. The CDR3 sequence is 16 residues long. Germline values: CDR1 MNHNY, CDR2 SVGAGI (reference sequence). Written as DNA, the CDR3 is TGTGCCAGCAGTCGATCCGGCCGCCTTCCTGGAAACACCATATATTTT. Translation: CASSRSGRLPGNTIYF.

The chain employs TRBV28 and TRBJ1-2; 9 bases agree with TRBD1. The germline gives CDR1 MDHEN, CDR2 SYDVKM. V dropped 2 bases and J dropped 4; count of bases not matched to a gene: 5. The CDR3 contains 15 residues. The CDR3 protein is CASSLRTGAGYGYTF. The CDR3 DNA reads TGTGCCAGCAGTTTACGGACAGGGGCGGGCTATGGCTACACCTTC.

The chain employs TRBV7-9 and TRBJ2-1; D is possibly TRBD2 (6 bases). The germline V and J ends were trimmed by 4 bases and 4 bases, with 14 bases remaining between them. Germline CDR1 and CDR2: SEHNR and FQNEAQ (reference sequence). The CDR3 has 15 amino acids. CDR3 nucleotides: TGTGCCAGCAGCTCTCACCGGGACTTATACAATGAGCAGTTCTTC. Translated, it gives CASSSHRDLYNEQFF.

This sequence joins TRBV18 and TRBJ2-1; D is unclear. This CDR3 is built from 20 residues. Germline V gene sequence: CDR1 KGHSH, CDR2 LQKENI. Trimming pared 2 bases from V and 6 bases from J, leaving 29 bases between. The CDR3 region is CASSPFGSTSVRVWANEQFF. CDR3 DNA sequence: TGTGCCAGCTCACCATTTGGTAGTACGAGCGTTCGGGTCTGGGCCAATGAGCAGTTCTTC.

In the case of this clone: The same CDR3 is also encoded by other DNA sequences in this sample. The rearrangement joins TRBV9 to TRBJ2-1; 7 bases map to TRBD1. CDR3 length: 14 amino acids. The trim removed 0 bases at V and 6 bases at J, leaving 3 bases unmatched. CDR1 and CDR2 (germline): SGDLS, YYNGEE. The CDR3 protein is CASSVVAGGNEQFF. CDR3 sequence (DNA): TGTGCCAGCAGCGTAGTGGCAGGGGGCAATGAGCAGTTCTTC.

Note on this clone: An end of the junction does not agree with germline; a read error may underlie this. The chain couples TRBV6-5 to TRBJ2-1; tentative D call: TRBD2 (6 bases). Per the germline V gene, CDR1 is MNHEY and CDR2 is SVGAGI. The CDR3 runs 14 residues. This CDR3 is CASRTEGSYNGQFF. CDR3 in DNA: TGTGCCAGCAGAACGGAGGGGTCCTACAATGGGCAGTTCTTC.

V and J are TRBV19 and TRBJ1-2, with 8 bases lining up with TRBD1. The junction had 14 bases not matched to a gene; V was cut back by 4 bases and J by 7 bases. CDR1 LNHDA and CDR2 SQIVND come from the germline V gene (reference sequence). CDR3 length equals 16 residues. CDR3 coding DNA: TGTGCCAGTAGTAACCCCCTGACAGGGGCAGGGTCTGGCTACACCTTC. It translates to CASSNPLTGAGSGYTF.

The rearrangement joins TRBV7-3 to TRBJ2-3; D unresolved. Germline-derived CDR1 and CDR2 are SGHTA and FQGTGA. Trimming took 1 base from V and 6 from J, leaving 5 bases between them. This CDR3 spans 12 amino acids. The CDR3 DNA sequence: TGTGCCAGCAGCTTAAATGAGGATACGCAGTATTTT. Its translation: CASSLNEDTQYF.

This rearrangement joins TRBV19 to TRBJ2-7; possibly TRBD1 for D (6 bases). V gave up 6 bases and J gave up 6 bases, with 15 bases separating them. Germline CDR1 LNHDA, CDR2 SQIVND (reference sequence). The CDR3 runs to 13 residues. The CDR3 DNA reads TGTGCCAGTAGCCCGAATCTACAGGGCGAGCAGTACTTC. Translated, it gives CASSPNLQGEQYF.

The chain joins TRBV5-1 to TRBJ2-3; 7 bases are a match to TRBD1. The CDR3 totals 15 residues. Germline assignment: CDR1 SGHRS and CDR2 YFSETQ. V shed 0 bases, J shed 1 base, and the junction held 2 bases outside the gene matches. The CDR3 nucleotides are TGCGCCAGCAGCTTGGCCGGGACAGGCACAGATACGCAGTATTTT. The encoded protein is CASSLAGTGTDTQYF.

V and J are TRBV15 and TRBJ2-7; D is unresolved. Trimming stripped 1 base from V and 1 base from J, with 8 bases between. Germline V gene lookup returns CDR1 LNHNV and CDR2 YYDKDF (reference sequence). The CDR3 has 14 residues. The CDR3 spells CATSRVVGSYEQYF. Here the CDR3 DNA reads TGTGCCACCAGCAGAGTGGTGGGATCCTACGAGCAGTACTTC.

The rearrangement joins TRBV19 to TRBJ1-1; D might be TRBD1 (5 bases). The V gene's germline CDR1 is LNHDA and CDR2 SQIVND (reference sequence). The CDR3 contains 14 residues. The V and J ends lost 6 bases and 4 bases respectively, with 15 bases between them. CDR3 region: CASRTAQGRTEAFF. In DNA, the CDR3 is TGTGCCAGTAGAACTGCTCAGGGTCGCACTGAAGCTTTCTTT.

The chain uses TRBV5-4 and TRBJ2-1, with TRBD2 matching over 7 bases. The CDR3 has 14 amino acids. J gave up 9 bases and V 7 bases, and 13 bases lay outside the gene matches. Germline CDR1 and CDR2: SGHNT and YYREEE (reference sequence). The CDR3: CASSEGGGVSEQFF. CDR3 DNA sequence: TGTGCCAGCTCGGAGGGCGGGGGAGTAAGTGAGCAGTTCTTC.

As DNA, the CDR3 is TGTGCCAGCAGCTCCCTCGGGCTAGCGGGAGGACCTTACAATGAGCAGTTCTTC. It specifies CASSSLGLAGGPYNEQFF. J is TRBJ2-1 and V is TRBV5-4, with 11 bases that match TRBD2. V was pared by 3 bases and J by 4 bases, with 12 bases of the junction left unmatched. Germline V gene lookup returns CDR1 SGHNT and CDR2 YYREEE (reference sequence). The CDR3 contains 18 residues.

The V and J genes are TRBV27 and TRBJ2-4; the D call may be TRBD1 or TRBD2 (6 bases each). Trimming cost V 7 bases and J 1 base, with 17 bases left between them. CDR1 and CDR2 from the germline V gene are MNHEY and SMNVEV (reference sequence). The CDR3 loop spans 16 amino acids. Here the CDR3 DNA reads TGTGCCAGCACGTTAAGGGGGGATTATGCCAAAAACATTCAGTACTTC. Its protein product is CASTLRGDYAKNIQYF.

The chain employs TRBV28 and TRBJ2-3; TRBD1 matches 8 bases. The ends lost 8 bases at V and 3 bases at J; junction bases unmatched: 7. Germline CDR1 reads MDHEN; CDR2 reads SYDVKM. CDR3 length: 14 residues. DNA of the CDR3: TGTGCCAGCTATGGGACAGGAGGAACAGATACGCAGTATTTT. Its translation: CASYGTGGTDTQYF.

The chain is built from TRBV11-3 and TRBJ2-5; TRBD2 aligns across 7 bases. The germline gives CDR1 SGHNT, CDR2 YENEEA. The CDR3 runs to 13 residues. Unmatched junction bases numbered 4, after V lost 5 bases and J lost 4 bases. The chain's CDR3 is CASSRGSGETQYF. CDR3 in DNA: TGTGCCAGCAGCCGCGGGAGCGGAGAGACCCAGTACTTC.

As for this clone: Other nucleotide sequences in the sample specify the same CDR3. This rearrangement joins TRBV2 to TRBJ2-6, with a possible D match to TRBD2 (6 bases). Germline CDR1 reads SNHLY; CDR2 reads FYNNEI. The CDR3 totals 13 residues. Trimming removed 8 bases from V and 2 bases from J, with 7 bases in between. CDR3 sequence (DNA): TGTGCCAGCCGGGGGACTGGGGCCAACGTCCTGACTTTC. Protein: CASRGTGANVLTF.

This clone was found once. The chain has TRBV2 and TRBJ1-5; the D gene is possibly TRBD1 (6 bases). Germline V gene sequence: CDR1 SNHLY, CDR2 FYNNEI. CDR3 length: 14 amino acids. V lost 8 bases and J lost 5, with 16 bases in between. For the CDR3, the DNA is TGTGCCAGCGCCGTCGACAGGACGCATCAGCCCCAGCATTTT. It specifies CASAVDRTHQPQHF.

The genes are TRBV7-6 and TRBJ2-3; D gene unclear. Germline V gene lookup returns CDR1 SGHVS and CDR2 FNYEAQ. This CDR3 spans 16 amino acids. V shed 2 bases and J shed 0 bases, with 12 bases lying between them. CDR3 sequence: CASSLTPVSSTDTQYF. The CDR3 DNA sequence: TGTGCCAGCAGCTTAACCCCAGTATCTAGCACAGATACGCAGTATTTT.

The rearrangement uses TRBV28 and TRBJ2-7, with no clear D. The V and J ends lost 5 bases and 2 bases respectively, with 10 bases between them. The V gene's germline CDR1 is MDHEN and CDR2 SYDVKM. The CDR3 is made up of 13 amino acids. The chain's CDR3 is CASSVIATYEQYF. The CDR3 bases are TGTGCCAGCAGTGTAATAGCAACCTACGAGCAGTACTTC.